Below are 23 T cell receptor beta chains sequenced from a single sample in a study of T cell clonotyping in hematopoietic cell transplantation. Time point: recipient sample about 28 days before transplant, after cytoreduction. Profiled with immunoSEQ multiplex PCR; TCRdb holds only in-frame clones, not every one. In the table there are around 80,000 clones, approximately 95% of which are singletons. Sample: peripheral blood mononuclear cells, taken before stem cell transplant. All receptors derive from a woman aged 45-65 years with acute myeloid leukemia. Some clones in this sample may be carry-over from other donors' samples.

The rearrangement links TRBV5-4 to TRBJ1-1; unclear D gene. Trimming stripped 0 bases from V and 1 base from J, with 10 bases between. The CDR3 runs 15 residues. CDR1 and CDR2 from the germline V gene are SGHNT and YYREEE (reference sequence). CDR3 loop: CASSLDLERNTEAFF. The CDR3 bases are TGTGCCAGCAGCTTGGATTTGGAGAGGAACACTGAAGCTTTCTTT.

The V call is TRBV6-4, the J call TRBJ2-3, with 8 bases fitting TRBD1. Germline trimming cut 6 bases from V and 3 bases from J; bases unmatched to any gene: 5. This CDR3 is built from 14 residues. Germline V lookup: CDR1 MRHNA, CDR2 SNTAGT. CDR3: CASRGTGETDTQYF. Written as DNA, the CDR3 is TGTGCCAGCAGAGGGACAGGCGAAACAGATACGCAGTATTTT.

V usage is TRBV2 and J usage is TRBJ1-4; D is uncertain. The CDR3 length is 15 residues. The V end was cut by 4 bases, the J end by 1 base, with 10 bases between. Germline CDR1 SNHLY, CDR2 FYNNEI. Written as DNA, the CDR3 is TGTGCCAGCAGTGTTCCGACTGGAACTAATGAAAAACTGTTTTTT. Translation gives CASSVPTGTNEKLFF.

This chain connects TRBV6-5 to TRBJ1-6; D call uncertain. The CDR3 is 14 amino acids. V gave up 7 bases and J gave up 5 bases, with 12 bases separating them. CDR1 and CDR2 (germline): MNHEY, SVGAGI. The CDR3 coding sequence is TGTGCCAGCACTGCGTCGGGGAATAATTCACCCCTCCACTTT. Protein: CASTASGNNSPLHF.

The V gene is TRBV27, the J gene TRBJ1-3; D call uncertain. The V end lost 0 bases, the J end lost 0 bases, and 6 bases lay between the germline ends. The CDR3 is 15 amino acids. Germline V gene lookup returns CDR1 MNHEY and CDR2 SMNVEV (reference sequence). CDR3: CASSLSFSSGNTIYF. DNA for the CDR3: TGTGCCAGCAGTTTATCCTTCTCCTCTGGAAACACCATATATTTT.

The rearrangement joins TRBV6-1 to TRBJ2-7; the D gene is possibly TRBD2 (6 bases). Trimming took off 3 bases at V and 4 bases at J, with 13 bases between the two ends. CDR1 and CDR2 (germline): MNHNS, SASEGT. This CDR3 is built from 14 residues. The CDR3 DNA reads as TGTGCCAGCAGTGATGGGACTCCGCCTTACGAGCAGTACTTC. It codes for CASSDGTPPYEQYF.

The genes are TRBV7-2 and TRBJ1-1, with TRBD1 matching 9 bases. This CDR3 contains 16 residues. Germline V gives CDR1 SGHTA, CDR2 FQGNSA. V trimming: 6 bases; J trimming: 9 bases; junction bases outside the gene matches: 17. CDR3 sequence (DNA): TGTGCCAGCAGGTCGCCCTACAGGGGGCGCGGTATGAAAGCTTTCTTT. Translation: CASRSPYRGRGMKAFF.

The chain joins TRBV27 to TRBJ2-7; a possible D gene is TRBD1 (6 bases). Trimming removed 5 bases from V and 3 bases from J, with 11 bases in between. The germline CDR1 and CDR2 sequences are MNHEY and SMNVEV (reference sequence). The CDR3 is made up of 13 amino acids. CDR3 in amino acids: CASSPGQFYEQYF. CDR3 bases: TGTGCCAGCAGTCCAGGACAGTTCTACGAGCAGTACTTC.

The rearrangement links TRBV28 to TRBJ2-5; 13 bases match TRBD2. V was clipped by 5 bases and J by 5 bases; unmatched bases: 5. The CDR3 has 15 amino acids. Germline V CDR1 and CDR2: MDHEN, SYDVKM. This CDR3 is CASSPGLAGLETQYF. The CDR3, as DNA: TGTGCCAGCAGTCCGGGACTAGCGGGACTGGAGACCCAGTACTTC.

V gene TRBV5-1 combines with J gene TRBJ2-7, with 9 bases identical to TRBD1. V dropped 5 bases and J dropped 6; count of bases not matched to a gene: 12. There are 15 residues in the CDR3. Germline loops: CDR1 SGHRS, CDR2 YFSETQ. CDR3 region: CASSPNPGQGGEQYF. CDR3 nucleotide sequence: TGCGCCAGCAGTCCTAACCCGGGACAGGGAGGCGAGCAGTACTTC.

The chain has TRBV30 and TRBJ1-2; D call uncertain. The CDR3 extends over 13 amino acids. Trimming cost V 2 bases and J 2 bases, with 9 bases left between them. Germline values: CDR1 GTSNPN, CDR2 SVGIG (reference sequence). CDR3 DNA: TGTGCCTGGAGTCCAGGAGGCAACTATGGCTACACCTTC. Translated, it gives CAWSPGGNYGYTF.

This clone was detected once. V usage is TRBV4-1 and J usage is TRBJ1-5; no reliable D call. The CDR3 length is 15 residues. Germline values: CDR1 MGHRA, CDR2 YSYEKL. Trimming pared 2 bases from V and 0 bases from J, leaving 8 bases between. The DNA of the CDR3 is TGCGCCAGCAGCCAACTAGCTATTAGCAATCAGCCCCAGCATTTT. It codes for CASSQLAISNQPQHF.

The V and J genes are TRBV27 and TRBJ2-7; D remains unclear. With 8 bases removed from V and 3 bases from J, the gap between germline ends came to 2 bases. The CDR3 length is 9 residues. The germline CDR1 and CDR2 sequences are MNHEY and SMNVEV (reference sequence). Here the CDR3 reads CASGYEQYF. The CDR3 nucleotides are TGTGCCAGCGGCTACGAGCAGTACTTC.

This chain joins TRBV30 and TRBJ1-6; D is uncertain. The CDR3 runs to 13 residues. V lost 6 bases to trimming and J lost 5 bases, with 11 bases between them. Germline V gene sequence: CDR1 GTSNPN, CDR2 SVGIG (reference sequence). Here the CDR3 reads CACKRQNNSPLHF. CDR3 DNA: TGTGCCTGTAAACGGCAGAATAATTCACCCCTCCACTTT.

In its sample, this clone was seen once. The chain couples TRBV29-1 to TRBJ1-2; the D gene is possibly TRBD1 (6 bases). The V end lost 5 bases, the J end lost 6 bases, and 19 bases lay between the germline ends. The CDR3 is made up of 14 amino acids. The germline CDR1 and CDR2 sequences are SQVTM and ANQGSEA. The CDR3: CSVSSPTGHDGYTF. In DNA form, the CDR3 reads TGCAGCGTTTCGAGCCCAACAGGGCATGATGGCTACACCTTC.

This chain connects TRBV14 to TRBJ2-7; no clear D gene. The CDR3 is made up of 14 amino acids. The germline V gene encodes CDR1 SGHDN and CDR2 FVKESK. Trimming stripped 4 bases from V and 2 bases from J, with 12 bases between. Written as DNA, the CDR3 is TGTGCCAGCAGCCGTACTACTGGGACCTACGAGCAGTACTTC. It is translated as CASSRTTGTYEQYF.

The V call is TRBV30, the J call TRBJ2-7; D remains ambiguous. The CDR3 length is 14 residues. Between the trimmed V and J ends, which lost 0 bases and 0 bases, there was a span of 9 bases. CDR1 GTSNPN and CDR2 SVGIG come from the germline V gene (reference sequence). Written as DNA, the CDR3 is TGTGCCTGGAGTGTTGGCTGGAGCTCCTACGAGCAGTACTTC. This sequence encodes CAWSVGWSSYEQYF.

The chain has TRBV19 and TRBJ1-2; D call uncertain. Germline V gene data show CDR1 as LNHDA and CDR2 as SQIVND (reference sequence). This CDR3 region has 15 residues. Trimming removed 4 bases from V and 6 bases from J, with 18 bases in between. CDR3 sequence reads: CASSTSPTQRHGYTF. The CDR3 DNA reads as TGTGCCAGTAGTACTTCCCCTACACAGAGGCATGGCTACACCTTC.

The rearrangement joins TRBV19 to TRBJ2-7; possibly TRBD2 for D (6 bases). Germline V CDR1 and CDR2: LNHDA, SQIVND (reference sequence). V shed 3 bases and J shed 2 bases, with 8 bases lying between them. The CDR3 consists of 13 residues. The CDR3 DNA sequence: TGTGCCAGTAGTATCGGGAGACCCTACGAGCAGTACTTC. Protein sequence: CASSIGRPYEQYF.

The chain combines TRBV10-3 with TRBJ1-5; maybe TRBD1 (6 bases). The germline V and J ends were trimmed by 7 bases and 6 bases, with 16 bases remaining between them. CDR3 length equals 14 residues. Germline V lookup: CDR1 ENHRY, CDR2 SYGVKD. The chain's CDR3 is CAIKGQGMSQPQHF. The DNA of the CDR3 is TGTGCCATCAAGGGGCAGGGGATGAGTCAGCCCCAGCATTTT.

This clone was found once. The rearrangement joins TRBV27 to TRBJ2-5; 11 bases map to TRBD2. V gave up 3 bases and J gave up 2 bases; unmatched junction bases: 5. Germline V gene lookup returns CDR1 MNHEY and CDR2 SMNVEV (reference sequence). This CDR3 region has 16 residues. DNA for the CDR3: TGTGCCAGCAGTTTTGGGGTAGCGGGGGGGCAAGAGACCCAGTACTTC. It codes for CASSFGVAGGQETQYF.

The chain is built from TRBV28 and TRBJ1-3; no reliable D call. The CDR3 spans 15 residues. Deletions cut 3 bases from V and 0 bases from J, with 9 bases between. CDR1 is MDHEN and CDR2 is SYDVKM in the germline V gene. The CDR3 loop reads CASSFSRLSGNTIYF. CDR3 DNA: TGTGCCAGCAGTTTTAGCCGACTCTCTGGAAACACCATATATTTT.

This chain uses TRBV6-1 with TRBJ2-7; 9 bases are a match to TRBD1. J was trimmed by 7 bases and V by 10 bases; bases with no gene match: 8. The CDR3 spans 12 residues. From germline, CDR1 is MNHNS and CDR2 SASEGT. CDR3 DNA: TGTGCCACCCGGGACAGGGCTGGTGAGCAGTACTTC. Residues: CATRDRAGEQYF.